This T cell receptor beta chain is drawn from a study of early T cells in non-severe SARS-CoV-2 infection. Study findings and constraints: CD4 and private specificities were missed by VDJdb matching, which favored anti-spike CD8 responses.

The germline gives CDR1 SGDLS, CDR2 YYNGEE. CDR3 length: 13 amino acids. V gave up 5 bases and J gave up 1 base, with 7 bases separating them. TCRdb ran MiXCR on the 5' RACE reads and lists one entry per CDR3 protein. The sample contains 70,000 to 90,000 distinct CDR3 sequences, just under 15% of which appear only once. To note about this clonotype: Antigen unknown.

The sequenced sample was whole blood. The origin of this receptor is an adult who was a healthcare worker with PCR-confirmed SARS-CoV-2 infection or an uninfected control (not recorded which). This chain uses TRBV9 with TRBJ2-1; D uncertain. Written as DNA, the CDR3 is TGTGCCAGCAGTGCCGGGTCCTACAATGAGCAGTTCTTC. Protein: CASSAGSYNEQFF.